Described below is a single TCR beta chain sequence and its context. The sample is drawn from a study of blood T cell repertoires in COVID-19. Background on the study: Acute and convalescent COVID-19 samples came from the United States, Italy and Spain. In each case, the material was cDNA or gDNA derived from T cells, B-cell-depleted T cells, or PBMCs.

As handled by the study authors: Reference gene primer amplification gave nucleated cell count estimates. This table comes from immunoSEQ multiplex PCR, and its TCRdb copy is limited to in-frame clones, with some not included. V and J calls and clone size come straight from that table; D and trimming were deduced from the DNA. This table holds about 130,000 clones, over 70% found once. The CDR3 length is 15 residues. CDR1 WSHSY and CDR2 SAAADI come from the germline V gene. The J segment lost 4 bases and the V segment lost 3 bases, leaving 3 bases of the junction unmatched. The rearrangement uses TRBV10-2 and TRBJ2-2; 9 bases fit TRBD1. This sequence originates from a man older than 75 with acute or convalescent COVID-19. Sequencing input: peripheral blood. The CDR3 DNA is TGCGCCAGCAGTGATACAGGGGGCATCACCGGGGAGCTGTTTTTT. Its translation is CASSDTGGITGELFF.